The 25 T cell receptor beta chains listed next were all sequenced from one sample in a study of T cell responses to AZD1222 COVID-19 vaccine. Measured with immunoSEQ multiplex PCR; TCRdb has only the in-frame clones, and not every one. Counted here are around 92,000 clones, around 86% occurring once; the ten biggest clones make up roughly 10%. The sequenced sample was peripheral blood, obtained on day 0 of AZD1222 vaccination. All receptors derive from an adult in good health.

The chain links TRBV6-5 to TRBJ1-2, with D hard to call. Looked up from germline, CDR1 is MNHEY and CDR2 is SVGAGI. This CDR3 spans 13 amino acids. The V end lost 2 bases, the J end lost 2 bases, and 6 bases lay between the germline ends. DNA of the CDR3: TGTGCCAGCAGTTACCAGGCGAACTATGGCTACACCTTC. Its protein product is CASSYQANYGYTF.

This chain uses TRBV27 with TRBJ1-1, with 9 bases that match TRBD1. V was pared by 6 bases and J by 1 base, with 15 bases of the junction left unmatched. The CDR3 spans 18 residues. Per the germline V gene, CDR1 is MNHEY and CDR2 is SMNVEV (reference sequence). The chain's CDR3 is CASRQWAIQGAGNTEAFF. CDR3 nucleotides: TGTGCCAGCAGACAATGGGCCATACAGGGGGCGGGGAACACTGAAGCTTTCTTT.

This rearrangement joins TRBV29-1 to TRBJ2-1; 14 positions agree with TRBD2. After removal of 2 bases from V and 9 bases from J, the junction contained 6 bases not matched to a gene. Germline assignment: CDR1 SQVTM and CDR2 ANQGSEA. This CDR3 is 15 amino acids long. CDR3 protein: CSVEKGLAGAGEQFF. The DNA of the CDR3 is TGCAGCGTTGAAAAGGGACTAGCGGGAGCGGGTGAGCAGTTCTTC.

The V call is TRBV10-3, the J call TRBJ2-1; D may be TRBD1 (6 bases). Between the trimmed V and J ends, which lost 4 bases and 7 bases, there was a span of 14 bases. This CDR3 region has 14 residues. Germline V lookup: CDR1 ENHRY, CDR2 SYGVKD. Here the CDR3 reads CAISATHRENEQFF. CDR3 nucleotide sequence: TGTGCCATCAGTGCCACCCACAGGGAAAATGAGCAGTTCTTC.

This CDR3 is CASSLDGVSGANVLTF. For the CDR3, the DNA is TGTGCCAGCAGCTTAGACGGGGTCTCTGGGGCCAACGTCCTGACTTTC. The chain is built from TRBV7-8 and TRBJ2-6; D might be TRBD2 (5 bases). The CDR3 loop spans 16 amino acids. The V and J ends lost 1 base and 0 bases respectively, with 7 bases between them. Germline V gives CDR1 SGHVS, CDR2 FQNEAQ.

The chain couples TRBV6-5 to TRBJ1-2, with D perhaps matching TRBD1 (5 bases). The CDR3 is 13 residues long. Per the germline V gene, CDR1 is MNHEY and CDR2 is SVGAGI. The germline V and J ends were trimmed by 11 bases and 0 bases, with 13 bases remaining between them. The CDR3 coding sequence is TGTGCCGGCCAGGGAGGCTCTAACTATGGCTACACCTTC. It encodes CAGQGGSNYGYTF.

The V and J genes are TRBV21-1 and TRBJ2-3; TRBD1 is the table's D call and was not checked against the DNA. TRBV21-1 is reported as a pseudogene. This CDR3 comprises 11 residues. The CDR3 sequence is CASSKGPTQYF. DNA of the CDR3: TGTGCCAGCAGCAAAGGGCCTACGCAGTATTTT.

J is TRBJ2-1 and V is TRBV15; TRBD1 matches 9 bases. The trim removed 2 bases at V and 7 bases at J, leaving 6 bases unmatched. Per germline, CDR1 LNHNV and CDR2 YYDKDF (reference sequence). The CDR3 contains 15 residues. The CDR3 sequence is CATSRPQQGANEQFF. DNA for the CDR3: TGTGCCACCAGCAGACCTCAACAGGGGGCTAATGAGCAGTTCTTC.

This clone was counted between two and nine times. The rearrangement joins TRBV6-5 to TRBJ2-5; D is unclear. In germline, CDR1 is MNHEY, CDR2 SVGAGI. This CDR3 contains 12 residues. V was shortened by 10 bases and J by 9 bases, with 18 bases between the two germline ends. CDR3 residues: CATPQFCIPQYF. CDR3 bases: TGTGCCACTCCACAATTTTGTATACCCCAGTACTTC.

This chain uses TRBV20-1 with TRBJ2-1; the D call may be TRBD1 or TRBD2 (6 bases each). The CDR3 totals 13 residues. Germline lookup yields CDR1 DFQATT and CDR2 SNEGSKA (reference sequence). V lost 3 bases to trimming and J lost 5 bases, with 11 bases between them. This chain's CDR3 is CSASRGADNEQFF. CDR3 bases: TGCAGTGCTAGTAGGGGGGCCGACAATGAGCAGTTCTTC.

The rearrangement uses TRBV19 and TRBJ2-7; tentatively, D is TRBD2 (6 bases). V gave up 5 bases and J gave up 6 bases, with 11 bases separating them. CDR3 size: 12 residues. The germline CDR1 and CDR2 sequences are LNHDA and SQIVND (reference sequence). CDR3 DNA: TGTGCCAGTAGTGCCCGGGGGTCCGAGCAGTACTTC. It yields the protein CASSARGSEQYF. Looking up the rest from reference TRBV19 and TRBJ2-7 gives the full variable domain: DGGITQSPKYLFRKEGQNVTLSCEQNLNHDAMYWYRQDPGQGLRLIYYSQIVNDFQKGDIAEGYSVSREKKESFPLTVTSAQKNPTAFYLCASSARGSEQYFGPGTRLTVT.

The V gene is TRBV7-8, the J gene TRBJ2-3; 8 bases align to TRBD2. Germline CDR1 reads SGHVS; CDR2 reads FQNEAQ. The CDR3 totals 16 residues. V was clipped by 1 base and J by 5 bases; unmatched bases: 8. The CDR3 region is CASSLVWTSSGDTQYF. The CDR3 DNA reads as TGTGCCAGCAGCTTAGTCTGGACTAGCTCCGGAGATACGCAGTATTTT.

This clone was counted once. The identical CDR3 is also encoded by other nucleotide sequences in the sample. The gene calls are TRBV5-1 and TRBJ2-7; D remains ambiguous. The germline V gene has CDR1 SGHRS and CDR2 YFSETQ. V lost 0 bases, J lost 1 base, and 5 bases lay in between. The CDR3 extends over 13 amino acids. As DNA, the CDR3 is TGCGCCAGCAGCTTGGCGAGATCCTACGAGCAGTACTTC. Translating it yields CASSLARSYEQYF.

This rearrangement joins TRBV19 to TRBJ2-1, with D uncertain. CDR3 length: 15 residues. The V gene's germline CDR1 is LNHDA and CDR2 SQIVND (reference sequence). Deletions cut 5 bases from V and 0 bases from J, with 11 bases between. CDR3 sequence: CASSSTGVSYNEQFF. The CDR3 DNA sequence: TGTGCCAGTAGTTCGACGGGTGTCTCCTACAATGAGCAGTTCTTC. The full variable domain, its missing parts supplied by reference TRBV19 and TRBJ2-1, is DGGITQSPKYLFRKEGQNVTLSCEQNLNHDAMYWYRQDPGQGLRLIYYSQIVNDFQKGDIAEGYSVSREKKESFPLTVTSAQKNPTAFYLCASSSTGVSYNEQFFGPGTRLTVL.

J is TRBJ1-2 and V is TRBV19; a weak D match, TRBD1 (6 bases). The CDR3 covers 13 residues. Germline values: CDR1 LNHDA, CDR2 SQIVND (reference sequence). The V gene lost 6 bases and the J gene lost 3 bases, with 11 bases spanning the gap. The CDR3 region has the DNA TGTGCCAGTAGAACGGACAGCGACTATGGCTACACCTTC. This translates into CASRTDSDYGYTF.

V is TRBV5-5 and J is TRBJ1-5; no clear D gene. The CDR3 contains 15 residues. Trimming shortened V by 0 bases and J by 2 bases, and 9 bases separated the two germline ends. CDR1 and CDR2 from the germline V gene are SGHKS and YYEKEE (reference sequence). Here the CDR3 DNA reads TGTGCCAGCAGCTTGGGCGGGGTGGGCAATCAGCCCCAGCATTTT. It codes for CASSLGGVGNQPQHF.

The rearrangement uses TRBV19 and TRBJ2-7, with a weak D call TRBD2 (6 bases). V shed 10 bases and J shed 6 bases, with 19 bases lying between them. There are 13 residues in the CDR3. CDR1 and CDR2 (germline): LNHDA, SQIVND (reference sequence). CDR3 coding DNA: TGTGCCACTGCGACCGGGGGAAGGGGCGAGCAGTACTTC. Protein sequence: CATATGGRGEQYF.

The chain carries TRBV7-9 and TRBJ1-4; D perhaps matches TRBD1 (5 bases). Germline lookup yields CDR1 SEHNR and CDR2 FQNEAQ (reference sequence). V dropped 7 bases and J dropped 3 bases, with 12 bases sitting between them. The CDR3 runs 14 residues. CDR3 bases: TGTGCCAGCACCCAGACAGAATCTAATGAAAAACTGTTTTTT. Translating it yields CASTQTESNEKLFF. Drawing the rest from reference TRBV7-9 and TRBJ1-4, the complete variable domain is DTGVSQNPRHKITKRGQNVTFRCDPISEHNRLYWYRQTLGQGPEFLTYFQNEAQLEKSRLLSDRFSAERPKGSFSTLEIQRTEQGDSAMYLCASTQTESNEKLFFGSGTQLSVL.

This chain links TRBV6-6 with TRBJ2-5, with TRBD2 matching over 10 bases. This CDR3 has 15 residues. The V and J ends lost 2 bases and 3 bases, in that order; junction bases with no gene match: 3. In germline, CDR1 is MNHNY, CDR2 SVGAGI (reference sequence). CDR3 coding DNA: TGTGCCAGCAGTTACGTTAGCGGGGGGAAAGAGACCCAGTACTTC. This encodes CASSYVSGGKETQYF.

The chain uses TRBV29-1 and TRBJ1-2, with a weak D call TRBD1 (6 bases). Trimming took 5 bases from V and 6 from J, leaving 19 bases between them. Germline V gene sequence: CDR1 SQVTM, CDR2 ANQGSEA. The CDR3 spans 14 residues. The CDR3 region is CSVRPGAGYNGYTF. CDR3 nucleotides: TGCAGCGTTCGACCGGGGGCAGGATATAATGGCTACACCTTC. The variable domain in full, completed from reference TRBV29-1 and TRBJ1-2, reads SAVISQKPSRDICQRGTSLTIQCQVDSQVTMMFWYRQQPGQSLTLIATANQGSEATYESGFVIDKFPISRPNLTFSTLTVSNMSPEDSSIYLCSVRPGAGYNGYTFGSGTRLTVV.

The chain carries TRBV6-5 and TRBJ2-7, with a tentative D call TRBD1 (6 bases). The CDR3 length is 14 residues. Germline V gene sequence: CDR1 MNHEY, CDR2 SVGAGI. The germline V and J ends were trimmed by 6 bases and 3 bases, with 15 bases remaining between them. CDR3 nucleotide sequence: TGTGCCAGCAGCCCGACAGGCCGGGGCTACGAGCAGTACTTC. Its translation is CASSPTGRGYEQYF.

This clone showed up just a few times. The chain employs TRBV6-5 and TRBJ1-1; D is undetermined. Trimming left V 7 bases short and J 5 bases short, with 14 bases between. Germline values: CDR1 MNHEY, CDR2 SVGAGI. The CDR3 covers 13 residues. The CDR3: CASTQAWGTEAFF. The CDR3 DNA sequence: TGTGCCAGCACCCAAGCTTGGGGTACTGAAGCTTTCTTT.

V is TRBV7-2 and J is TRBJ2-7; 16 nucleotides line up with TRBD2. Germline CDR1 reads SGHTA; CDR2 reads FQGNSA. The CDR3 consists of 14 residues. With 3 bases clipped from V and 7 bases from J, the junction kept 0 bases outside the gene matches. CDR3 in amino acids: CASSLGLAGGEQYF. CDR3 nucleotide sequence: TGTGCCAGCAGCTTGGGACTAGCGGGAGGGGAGCAGTACTTC. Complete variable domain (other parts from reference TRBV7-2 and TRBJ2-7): GAGVSQSPSNKVTEKGKDVELRCDPISGHTALYWYRQSLGQGLEFLIYFQGNSAPDKSGLPSDRFSAERTGGSVSTLTIQRTQQEDSAVYLCASSLGLAGGEQYFGPGTRLTVT.

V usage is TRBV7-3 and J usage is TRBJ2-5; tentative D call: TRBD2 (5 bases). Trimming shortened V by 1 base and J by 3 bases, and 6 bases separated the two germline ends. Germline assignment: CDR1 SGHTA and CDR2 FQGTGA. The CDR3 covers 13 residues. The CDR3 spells CASSLREKETQYF. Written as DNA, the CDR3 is TGTGCCAGCAGCTTAAGGGAGAAAGAGACCCAGTACTTC.

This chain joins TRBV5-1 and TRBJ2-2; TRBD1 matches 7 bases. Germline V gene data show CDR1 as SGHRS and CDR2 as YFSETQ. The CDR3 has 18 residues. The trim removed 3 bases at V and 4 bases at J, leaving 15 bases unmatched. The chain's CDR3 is CASSWKTGIVRFTGELFF. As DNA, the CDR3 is TGCGCCAGCAGCTGGAAGACAGGGATCGTTCGGTTCACCGGGGAGCTGTTTTTT. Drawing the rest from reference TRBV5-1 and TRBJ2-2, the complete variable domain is KAGVTQTPRYLIKTRGQQVTLSCSPISGHRSVSWYQQTPGQGLQFLFEYFSETQRNKGNFPGRFSGRQFSNSRSEMNVSTLELGDSALYLCASSWKTGIVRFTGELFFGEGSRLTVL.